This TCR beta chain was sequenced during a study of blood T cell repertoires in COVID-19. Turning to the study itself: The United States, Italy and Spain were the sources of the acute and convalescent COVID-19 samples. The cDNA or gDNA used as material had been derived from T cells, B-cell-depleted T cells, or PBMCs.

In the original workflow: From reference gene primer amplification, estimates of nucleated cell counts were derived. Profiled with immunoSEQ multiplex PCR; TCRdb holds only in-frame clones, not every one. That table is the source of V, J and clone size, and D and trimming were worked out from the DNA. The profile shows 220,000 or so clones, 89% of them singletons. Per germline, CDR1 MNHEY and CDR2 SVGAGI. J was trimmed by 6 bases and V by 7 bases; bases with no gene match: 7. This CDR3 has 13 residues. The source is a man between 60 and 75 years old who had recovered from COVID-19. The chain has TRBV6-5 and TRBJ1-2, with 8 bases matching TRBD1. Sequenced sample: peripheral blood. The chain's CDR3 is CASKIPGGDGYTF. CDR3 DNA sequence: TGTGCCAGCAAGATCCCAGGGGGCGATGGCTACACCTTC.